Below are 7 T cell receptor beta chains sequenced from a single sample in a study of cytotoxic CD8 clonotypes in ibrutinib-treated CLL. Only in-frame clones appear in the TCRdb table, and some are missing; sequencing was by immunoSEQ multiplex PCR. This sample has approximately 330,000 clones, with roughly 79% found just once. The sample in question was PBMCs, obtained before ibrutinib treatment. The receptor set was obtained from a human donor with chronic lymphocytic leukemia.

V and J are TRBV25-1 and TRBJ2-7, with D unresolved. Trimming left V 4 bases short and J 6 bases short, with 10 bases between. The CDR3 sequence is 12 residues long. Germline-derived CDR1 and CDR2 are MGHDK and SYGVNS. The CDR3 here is CASSGNGPEQYF. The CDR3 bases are TGTGCCAGCAGTGGAAATGGACCCGAGCAGTACTTC.

The CDR3 DNA reads as TGTGCCAGCAGCTCGAGGTACAATGAGCAGTTCTTC. Protein product: CASSSRYNEQFF. The V and J genes are TRBV5-6 and TRBJ2-1; D is unclear. Germline CDR1 and CDR2: SGHDT and YYEEEE. V lost 3 bases, J lost 4 bases, and 5 bases lay in between. This CDR3 contains 12 residues.

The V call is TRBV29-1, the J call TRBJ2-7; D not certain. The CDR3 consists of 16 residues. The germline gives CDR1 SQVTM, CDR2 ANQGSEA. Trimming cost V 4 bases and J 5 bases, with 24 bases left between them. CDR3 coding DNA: TGCAGCGTTGCCACAGCGCGGAGTGCAGGTAGGGACGAGCAGTACTTC. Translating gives CSVATARSAGRDEQYF.

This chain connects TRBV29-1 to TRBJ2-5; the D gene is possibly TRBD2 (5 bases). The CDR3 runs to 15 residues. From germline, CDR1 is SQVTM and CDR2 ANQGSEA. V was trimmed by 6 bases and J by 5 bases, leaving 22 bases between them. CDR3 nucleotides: TGCAGCGTGACATCCGACTATGGCTTGTCGGAGACCCAGTACTTC. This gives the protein CSVTSDYGLSETQYF. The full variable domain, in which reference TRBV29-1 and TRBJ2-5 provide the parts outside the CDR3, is SAVISQKPSRDICQRGTSLTIQCQVDSQVTMMFWYRQQPGQSLTLIATANQGSEATYESGFVIDKFPISRPNLTFSTLTVSNMSPEDSSIYLCSVTSDYGLSETQYFGPGTRLLVL.

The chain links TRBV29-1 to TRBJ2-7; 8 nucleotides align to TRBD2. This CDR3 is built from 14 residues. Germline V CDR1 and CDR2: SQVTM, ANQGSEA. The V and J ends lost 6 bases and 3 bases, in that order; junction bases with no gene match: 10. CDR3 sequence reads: CSVAASGYNYEQYF. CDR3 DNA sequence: TGCAGCGTAGCCGCTAGCGGGTACAACTACGAGCAGTACTTC.

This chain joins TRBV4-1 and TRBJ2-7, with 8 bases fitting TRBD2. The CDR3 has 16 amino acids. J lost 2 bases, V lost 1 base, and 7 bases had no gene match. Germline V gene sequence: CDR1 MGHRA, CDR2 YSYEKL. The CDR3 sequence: CASSQAAGRATYEQYF. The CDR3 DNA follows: TGCGCCAGCAGCCAAGCCGCCGGGAGGGCAACCTACGAGCAGTACTTC.

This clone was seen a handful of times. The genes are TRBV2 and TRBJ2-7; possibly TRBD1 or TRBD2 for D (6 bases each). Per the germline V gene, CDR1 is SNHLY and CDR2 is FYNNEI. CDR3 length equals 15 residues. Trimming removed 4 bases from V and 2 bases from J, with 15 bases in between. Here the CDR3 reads CASSVPERGAYEQYF. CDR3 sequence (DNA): TGTGCCAGCAGTGTCCCGGAGAGGGGGGCCTACGAGCAGTACTTC. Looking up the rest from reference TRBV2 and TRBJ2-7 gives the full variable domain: EPEVTQTPSHQVTQMGQEVILRCVPISNHLYFYWYRQILGQKVEFLVSFYNNEISEKSEIFDDQFSVERPDGSNFTLKIRSTKLEDSAMYFCASSVPERGAYEQYFGPGTRLTVT.